This T cell receptor beta chain appears in the sequencing data of a study of tumor-infiltrating lymphocytes in localized non-small cell lung cancer (dated by TCRdb to about 2021). General notes on the study: Several histologies were represented in the cohort, which also included both smokers and never-smokers as well as patients whose samples were collected after neoadjuvant chemotherapy. Resected tumor tissue and uninvolved lung tissue described as non-adjacent to the tumor were contributed by each patient, with both tissues obtained from the same patient. Alongside flow cytometry, multiplex immunofluorescence, RNA-seq, exome sequencing and proteomics, TCR sequencing was applied to the same patients as one of several integrated assays. In total, the ICON cohort was made up of approximately 140 surgical patients who had localized non-small cell lung cancer and whose tumors were resected. A total of fewer than 60 patients were included in the paired tumor versus uninvolved lung comparison of immunoSEQ T-cell fraction.

The first patient joined ICON in April 2016, and enrollment wrapped up when the last patient was enrolled in the second half of 2018. A subcohort of around 77 patients provided fresh tumor and matched uninvolved tissue for in-depth immune analyses, with TCR sequencing among those analyses. No cell sorting was done, and TCR sequencing was instead run on DNA isolated from bulk tissue. Relative to germline, V is 3 bases shorter and J is 0 bases shorter, with 9 bases between their ends. Taken from the germline V gene, the CDR1 and CDR2 loops are WSHSY and SAAADI. Its CDR3 holds 15 amino acids, cysteine through phenylalanine. Solely the CDR3 DNA is kept, with 45 bases framed from the first base. This clone was detected a few times. Its target antigen remains unknown. Per-nucleotide qualities are absent, and no much larger clonotype sits a single base away. The immunoSEQ assay used for TCR sequencing gave the T-cell fraction in both tumor and uninvolved lung tissue. Processing in the source paper ran as follows. To analyze survival, patients were divided into a high T-cell fraction group (upper tertile) and a low T-cell fraction group (lower two tertiles), and the two groups were compared using a log-rank test. Paired tumor versus uninvolved lung differences in T-cell fraction were tested with a signed-rank test. TCRdb took this table from immuneACCESS and kept in-frame rearrangements with V and J called. Such tables lack part of the clones; where checked against another copy, unresolved V genes explain under half of the gap, and the rest is unexplained. That table gives V, J and clone size, and the DNA gave D and trimming. This sample has 15,000 to 20,000 clones in its table, and 73% of those were observed once. Roughly 4% of the sample belongs to the ten largest clones.

Overall study outcomes, separate from this receptor: Because different assays used different pieces of the same tissue, intratumor heterogeneity could not be separated from technical variation. TCR-derived T-cell fraction did not differ between the flow cytometry-defined immunotypes IM1 (good prognosis) and IM2 (poor prognosis). Recurrence-free survival showed no association with tumor T-cell fraction from TCR sequencing (p = 0.61). Assay coverage varied across patients depending on available tissue quantity, so only a subset of the cohort had TCR sequencing. Higher T cell infiltration in tumors than in uninvolved lung tissue was supported by TCRbeta sequencing, consistent with immunofluorescence CD3 counts.

The rearranged segments are TRBV10-2 and TRBJ1-5; no D gene can be assigned with confidence. Material for sequencing was lung tumor tissue. This receptor was taken from a human donor with non-small cell lung cancer. The CDR3 protein: CASSDIPYSNQPQHF. The sequence in DNA is TGCGCCAGCAGTGATATCCCTTATAGCAATCAGCCCCAGCATTTT.